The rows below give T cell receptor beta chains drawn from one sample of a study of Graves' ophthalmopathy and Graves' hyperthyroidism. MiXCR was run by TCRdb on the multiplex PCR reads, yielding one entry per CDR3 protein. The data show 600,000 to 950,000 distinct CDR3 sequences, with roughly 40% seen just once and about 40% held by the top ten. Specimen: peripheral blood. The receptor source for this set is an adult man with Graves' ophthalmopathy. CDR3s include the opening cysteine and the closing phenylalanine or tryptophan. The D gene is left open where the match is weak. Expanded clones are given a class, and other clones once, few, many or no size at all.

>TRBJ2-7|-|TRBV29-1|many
CSVRNKHSYEQYF
TGCAGCGTTAGGAACAAGCATTCCTACGAGCAGTACTTC
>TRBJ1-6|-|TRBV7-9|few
CASAWGGPVYNSPLHF
TGTGCCAGCGCTTGGGGGGGCCCTGTATATAATTCACCCCTCCACTTT
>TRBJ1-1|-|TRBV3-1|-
CASRQGPGEAFF
TGTGCCAGCAGGCAGGGACCCGGTGAAGCTTTCTTT
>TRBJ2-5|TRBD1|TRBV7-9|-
CASSVGDRGEETQYF
TGTGCCAGCAGCGTAGGTGACAGGGGGGAAGAGACCCAGTACTTC
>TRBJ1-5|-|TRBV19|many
CASSGRQDQPQHF
TGTGCCAGTAGTGGAAGGCAAGACCAGCCCCAGCATTTT
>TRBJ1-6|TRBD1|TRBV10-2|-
CASSTQQGRDNSPLHF
TGTGCCAGCAGCACCCAACAGGGGCGGGATAATTCACCCCTCCACTTT
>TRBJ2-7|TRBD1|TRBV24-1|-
CATSDPGTGVSEQYF
TGTGCCACCAGTGATCCCGGGACAGGGGTTAGCGAGCAGTACTTC
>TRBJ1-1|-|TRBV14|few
CASSQESFTEAFF
TGTGCCAGCAGCCAAGAGAGTTTCACTGAAGCTTTCTTT
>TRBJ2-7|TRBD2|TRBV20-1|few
CSANVLAGAYEQYF
TGCAGTGCTAACGTCCTAGCGGGAGCCTACGAGCAGTACTTC
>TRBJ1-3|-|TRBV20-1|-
CSARADAGNTIYF
TGCAGTGCTAGAGCGGATGCTGGAAACACCATATATTTT
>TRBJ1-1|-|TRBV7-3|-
CASSPLVGTEAFF
TGCGCCAGCAGTCCACTGGTGGGCACTGAAGCTTTCTTT
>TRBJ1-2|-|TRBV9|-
CASSAPKGYTF
TGTGCCAGCAGCGCCCCCAAGGGCTACACCTTC
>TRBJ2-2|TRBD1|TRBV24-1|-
CATSDPDRERTGELFF
TGTGCCACCAGTGACCCGGACAGGGAGAGGACCGGGGAGCTGTTTTTT
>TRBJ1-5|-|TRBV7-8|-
CASSTTGYSNQPQHF
TGTGCCAGCAGCACGACAGGTTATAGCAATCAGCCCCAGCATTTT
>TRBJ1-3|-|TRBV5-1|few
CASRVAGTPGNTIYF
TGCGCCAGCAGAGTGGCAGGGACCCCTGGAAACACCATATATTTT
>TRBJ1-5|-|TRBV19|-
CASSTSGTHNQPQHF
TGTGCCAGTAGTACCTCCGGGACTCACAATCAGCCCCAGCATTTT
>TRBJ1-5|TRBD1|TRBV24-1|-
CASSRGTGSRNQPQHF
TGTGCCAGCAGCCGCGGGACAGGGTCCAGAAATCAGCCCCAGCATTTT
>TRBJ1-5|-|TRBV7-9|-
CASSLGGGFETQHF
TGTGCCAGCAGCTTAGGTGGGGGATTCGAGACCCAGCATTTT
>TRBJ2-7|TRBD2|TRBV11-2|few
CASSSWTSAYEQYF
TGTGCCAGCAGCTCCTGGACTAGCGCCTACGAGCAGTACTTC
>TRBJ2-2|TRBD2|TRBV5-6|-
CASSLWAGGPAGELFF
TGTGCCAGCAGCCTATGGGCGGGAGGGCCGGCCGGGGAGCTGTTTTTT
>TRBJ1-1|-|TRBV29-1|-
CSVDSGSYTEAFF
TGCAGCGTTGACTCAGGGTCTTACACTGAAGCTTTCTTT
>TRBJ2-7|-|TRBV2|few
CASSWGVYEQYF
TGTGCCAGCTCTTGGGGGGTTTACGAGCAGTACTTC
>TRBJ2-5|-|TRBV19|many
CASSMNRQETQYF
TGTGCCAGTAGTATGAACAGGCAAGAGACCCAGTACTTC
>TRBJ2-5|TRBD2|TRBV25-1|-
CASRGGFSGRTGETQYF
TGTGCCAGCAGAGGGGGGTTTAGCGGGAGGACCGGGGAGACCCAGTACTTC
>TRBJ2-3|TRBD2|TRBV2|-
CASSVPLGGRVDTQYF
TGTGCCAGCAGCGTGCCTTTGGGCGGGAGGGTAGATACGCAGTATTTT
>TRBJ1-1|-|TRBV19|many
CASALGLNTEAFF
TGTGCCAGTGCCCTTGGACTGAACACTGAAGCTTTCTTT
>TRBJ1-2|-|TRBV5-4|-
CASSLSVQGTYGYTF
TGTGCCAGCAGTTTATCCGTACAGGGAACCTATGGCTACACCTTC
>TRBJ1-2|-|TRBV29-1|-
CSVDAGGPYTF
TGCAGCGTTGACGCAGGCGGACCCTACACCTTC
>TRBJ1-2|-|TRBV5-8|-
CASRAGLGFGYTF
TGTGCCAGCAGGGCGGGGCTCGGGTTTGGCTACACCTTC
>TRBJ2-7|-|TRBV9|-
CASSPKGTDTYEQYF
TGTGCCAGCAGCCCAAAGGGGACCGATACCTACGAGCAGTACTTC
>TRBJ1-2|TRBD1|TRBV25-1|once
CASSLLGWDREGGPYGYTF
TGTGCCAGCAGTTTATTAGGGTGGGACAGGGAAGGGGGACCGTATGGCTACACCTTC
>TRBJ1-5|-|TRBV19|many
CASRIGGAGGNQPQHF
TGTGCCAGTAGGATCGGGGGGGCCGGTGGCAATCAGCCCCAGCATTTT
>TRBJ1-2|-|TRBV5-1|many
CASSLEAGRDYTF
TGCGCCAGCAGCTTGGAGGCAGGGCGGGACTACACCTTC
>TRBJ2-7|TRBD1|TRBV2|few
CASSSFGTGKTGEQYF
TGTGCCAGCAGCTCGTTCGGGACAGGTAAAACTGGCGAGCAGTACTTC
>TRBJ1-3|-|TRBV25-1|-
CASSRHENTIYF
TGTGCCAGCAGTCGCCATGAAAACACCATATATTTT
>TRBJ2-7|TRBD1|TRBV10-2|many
CASSEGQGVSGEQYF
TGCGCCAGCAGTGAGGGACAGGGGGTTTCCGGCGAGCAGTACTTC
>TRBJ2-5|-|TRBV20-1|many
CSALARETQYF
TGCAGTGCCCTAGCACGAGAGACCCAGTACTTC
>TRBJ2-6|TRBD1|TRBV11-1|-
CASRGQSGANILTF
TGTGCCAGCAGGGGACAGTCTGGGGCCAACATCCTGACTTTC
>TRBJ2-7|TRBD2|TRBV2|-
CASSEYGTRAYEQYF
TGTGCCAGCAGTGAGTACGGGACTAGGGCCTACGAGCAGTACTTC
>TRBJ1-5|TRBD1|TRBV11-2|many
CASSAGQTSNQPQHF
TGTGCCAGCAGCGCGGGACAGACTAGCAATCAGCCCCAGCATTTT